This TCR beta chain stems from a study of regulatory T cells in long-lasting Graves disease. Background on the study: Graves' cases, newly diagnosed, had used antithyroid drugs under 3 months.

The time point here: newly diagnosed GD, antithyroid drugs for less than 3 months. Researchers made the TCR library from RNA that was extracted from PBMCs. Trimming removed 4 bases at V and 2 bases at J, with 6 bases between. The CDR3 is made up of 13 amino acids. CDR1 MGHDK and CDR2 SYGVNS come from the germline V gene. To make TCR beta libraries, researchers used iRepertoire HTBI primers and Arm-PCR of CDR3 regions. TCRdb independently ran MiXCR on the multiplex PCR reads; one entry per CDR3 protein. The table records just over 600,000 distinct CDR3 sequences, 16% of them present only once. This sample also appeared in a second study, on T cells in Graves' hyperthyroidism and ophthalmopathy.

The specimen comprised peripheral blood mononuclear cells (PBMCs), sampled at new diagnosis, from a patient treated with antithyroid drugs. The rearrangement uses TRBV25-1 and TRBJ1-3; unclear D gene. This TCR was recovered from a woman between 25 and 40 years old with Graves disease. The DNA for the CDR3 is TGTGCCAGCAGTGTCCCCGCTGGAAACACCATATATTTT. Translated: CASSVPAGNTIYF.